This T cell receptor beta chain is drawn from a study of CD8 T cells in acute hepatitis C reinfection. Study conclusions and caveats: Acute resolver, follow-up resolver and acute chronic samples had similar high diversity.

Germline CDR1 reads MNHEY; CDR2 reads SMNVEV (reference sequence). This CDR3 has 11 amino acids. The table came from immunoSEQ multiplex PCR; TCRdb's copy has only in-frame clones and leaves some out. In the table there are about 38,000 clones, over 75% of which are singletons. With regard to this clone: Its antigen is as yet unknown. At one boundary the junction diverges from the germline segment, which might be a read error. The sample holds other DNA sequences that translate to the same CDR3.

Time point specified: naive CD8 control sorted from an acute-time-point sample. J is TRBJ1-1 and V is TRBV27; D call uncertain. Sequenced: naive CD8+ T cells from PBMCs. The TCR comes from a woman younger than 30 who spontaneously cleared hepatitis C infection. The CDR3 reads CASSLGSEAFF. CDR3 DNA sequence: TGTGCCAGCAGTTTGGGTTCTGAGGCTTTCTTT.